Listed here is a single TCR beta chain. TCRdb used MiXCR to reprocess the reads, holding one entry per CDR3 protein. The table lists 740,000 or so distinct CDR3 sequences, under 40% of them singletons. These data originate in a study of T cell repertoires in cytomegalovirus infection. Study in general: Both CMV infection and a matching HLA type were indicated by public TCR beta signatures.

CDR3 length: 17 residues. Germline V gene data show CDR1 as SGHRS and CDR2 as YFSETQ. J was trimmed by 4 bases and V by 0 bases; bases with no gene match: 6. Sequenced input: PBMCs. The receptor comes from a human donor in good health (CMV status not recorded). Some clones in this sample may be carry-over from other donors' samples. The rearrangement uses TRBV5-1 and TRBJ2-2, with 10 bases matching TRBD2. CDR3 loop: CASSLARLAGVTGELFF. CDR3 coding DNA: TGCGCCAGCAGCTTGGCCCGGCTAGCGGGAGTCACCGGGGAGCTGTTTTTT.